This T cell receptor (beta chain) was sequenced in a study of cytomegalovirus exposure and HLA in healthy donors. Looking at the study overall: One earlier analysis, a look at approximately 190 million T cells, found about 100 million unique TCR beta sequences.

13 Jbeta primers and 60 Vbeta primers were used for the PCR. As originally analysed: Per a later analysis, the number of unique TCR beta chains was some 82 million, of which around 10 million were shared. TCRdb's table, derived via immunoSEQ multiplex PCR, lists solely in-frame clones and lacks some. V and J calls and clone size are those listed in that table; D and trimming were worked out from the DNA. The table lists 150,000 to 200,000 clones, about 80% of them singletons, with 14% in the top ten. In its sample, this clone was seen a few times. J gave up 6 bases and V 1 base, and 5 bases lay outside the gene matches. CDR1 and CDR2 from the germline V gene are LGHNA and YNFKEQ. The CDR3 totals 15 residues.

J is TRBJ1-2 and V is TRBV4-2, with 10 bases lining up with TRBD1. Sequences were obtained from PBMCs. The sequence came from a woman in her thirties or forties in good health and CMV-seronegative. Here the CDR3 reads CASSQGTGGGDGYTF. The CDR3 DNA sequence: TGTGCCAGCAGCCAAGGGACAGGGGGAGGGGATGGCTACACCTTC.